Below are 30 T cell receptor beta chains sequenced from a single sample in a study of cytomegalovirus exposure and HLA in healthy donors. It was with 60 Vbeta and 13 Jbeta primers that the PCR ran. Data came from immunoSEQ multiplex PCR; TCRdb stores just in-frame clones and leaves some out. This table holds some 120,000 clones, around three quarters found once. What was sequenced was PBMCs. The receptors shown here come from a female donor in good health and CMV-seronegative.

The gene calls are TRBV18 and TRBJ2-5; D is perhaps TRBD2 (5 bases). CDR1 and CDR2 from the germline V gene are KGHSH and LQKENI. Trimming pared 3 bases from V and 2 bases from J, leaving 7 bases between. CDR3 length equals 13 residues. For the CDR3, the DNA is TGTGCCAGCTCACCGGGAGTTCAAGAGACCCAGTACTTC. This translates into CASSPGVQETQYF.

The chain uses TRBV13 and TRBJ2-7; D is uncertain. Trimming stripped 0 bases from V and 5 bases from J, with 5 bases between. Germline CDR1 and CDR2: PRHDT and FYEKMQ (reference sequence). This CDR3 is built from 12 residues. The CDR3 loop is CASSLGGDEQYF. In DNA form, the CDR3 reads TGTGCCAGCAGCTTAGGGGGCGACGAGCAGTACTTC.

The gene calls are TRBV19 and TRBJ2-2; a possible D gene is TRBD2 (5 bases). Trimming pared 10 bases from V and 1 base from J, leaving 10 bases between. CDR1 is LNHDA and CDR2 is SQIVND in the germline V gene (reference sequence). The CDR3 spans 13 residues. CDR3 loop: CATRGLNTGELFF. The DNA for the CDR3 is TGTGCCACCCGGGGATTGAACACCGGGGAGCTGTTTTTT.

This clone was recorded a few times. V is TRBV5-6 and J is TRBJ2-7; a possible D gene is TRBD2 (6 bases). Germline values: CDR1 SGHDT, CDR2 YYEEEE. The CDR3 runs to 13 residues. Trimming cost V 4 bases and J 2 bases, with 10 bases left between them. CDR3 sequence (DNA): TGTGCCAGCAGCGAAGCGGGTACCTACGAGCAGTACTTC. Amino acid sequence: CASSEAGTYEQYF. The variable domain in full, completed from reference TRBV5-6 and TRBJ2-7, reads DAGVTQSPTHLIKTRGQQVTLRCSPKSGHDTVSWYQQALGQGPQFIFQYYEEEERQRGNFPDRFSGHQFPNYSSELNVNALLLGDSALYLCASSEAGTYEQYFGPGTRLTVT.

The rearrangement joins TRBV2 to TRBJ2-7, with TRBD2 matching 8 bases. The CDR3 has 15 residues. J lost 12 bases, V lost 3 bases, and 16 bases had no gene match. CDR1 and CDR2 (germline): SNHLY, FYNNEI. The DNA for the CDR3 is TGTGCCAGCAGTGATGCCCTTGGACTAGCCACCGTACTGTACTTC. Translating gives CASSDALGLATVLYF.

The CDR3 region has the DNA TGTGCCTGGAGTGCAGGGGCGGCTGAAGCTTTCTTT. Encoded protein: CAWSAGAAEAFF. The genes are TRBV30 and TRBJ1-1; perhaps TRBD1 as D (6 bases). Germline V gene lookup returns CDR1 GTSNPN and CDR2 SVGIG (reference sequence). The CDR3 has 12 residues. V gave up 1 base and J gave up 6 bases, with 9 bases separating them.

The chain is built from TRBV18 and TRBJ1-4; tentative D call: TRBD1 (6 bases). The CDR3 consists of 15 residues. Between the trimmed V and J ends, which lost 4 bases and 0 bases, there was a span of 9 bases. Germline loops: CDR1 KGHSH, CDR2 LQKENI. CDR3 coding DNA: TGTGCCAGCTCACTCCGACAGGCAACTAATGAAAAACTGTTTTTT. Protein sequence: CASSLRQATNEKLFF.

This chain uses TRBV30 with TRBJ1-1, with 9 bases matching TRBD1. V lost 1 base and J lost 11; bases outside the gene matches: 14. From germline, CDR1 is GTSNPN and CDR2 SVGIG (reference sequence). The CDR3 has 15 residues. The CDR3 coding sequence is TGTGCCTGGAGTGCCGGGACAGGGTTTTTTATTTCGGCTTTCTTT. It translates to CAWSAGTGFFISAFF.

This sequence joins TRBV5-1 and TRBJ2-7; TRBD2 agrees at 14 bases. This CDR3 contains 15 residues. J was trimmed by 6 bases and V by 5 bases; bases with no gene match: 7. Germline V gene data show CDR1 as SGHRS and CDR2 as YFSETQ. Here the CDR3 reads CASRQGTSGGREQYF. CDR3 DNA: TGCGCCAGCAGGCAGGGGACTAGCGGGGGACGCGAGCAGTACTTC.

The rearrangement uses TRBV5-1 and TRBJ2-7; the match to TRBD1 covers 12 bases. Germline V gene data show CDR1 as SGHRS and CDR2 as YFSETQ. Trimming removed 3 bases from V and 6 bases from J; junction bases left unmatched: 1. This CDR3 contains 13 residues. CDR3 DNA: TGCGCCAGCAGCTCGGGACAGGGGGCCGAGCAGTACTTC. This encodes CASSSGQGAEQYF.

This clone was counted only a few times. CDR3 region: CASSLEFPSTDTQYF. As DNA, the CDR3 is TGCGCCAGCAGTTTAGAATTCCCTAGCACAGATACGCAGTATTTT. The V call is TRBV10-1, the J call TRBJ2-3; D gene uncertain. V was trimmed by 5 bases and J by 0 bases, leaving 12 bases between them. Germline V gene data show CDR1 as WNHNN and CDR2 as SYGVQD (reference sequence). This CDR3 is 15 amino acids long.

In the case of this clone: One junction end does not reproduce the germline sequence, and a read error may be involved. V gene TRBV10-3 combines with J gene TRBJ1-1; D call uncertain. The germline V gene has CDR1 ENHRY and CDR2 SYGVKD. The CDR3 is 13 amino acids. CDR3 amino acids: CAITAGMNTGAFF. The CDR3 bases are TGTGCCATCACGGCAGGAATGAACACTGGAGCTTTCTTT.

The rearrangement links TRBV7-9 to TRBJ2-7; 8 bases are shared with TRBD1. CDR3 length equals 14 residues. Trimming removed 6 bases from V and 7 bases from J; junction bases left unmatched: 11. The germline CDR1 and CDR2 sequences are SEHNR and FQNEAQ (reference sequence). As DNA, the CDR3 is TGTGCCAGCAGTGAAGACAGGGGCCACGGGGAGCAGTACTTC. Protein: CASSEDRGHGEQYF.

The chain has TRBV7-6 and TRBJ1-2; tentative D call: TRBD1 (6 bases). The CDR3 consists of 16 residues. The germline CDR1 and CDR2 sequences are SGHVS and FNYEAQ. The V end was cut by 1 base, the J end by 7 bases, with 19 bases between. Written as DNA, the CDR3 is TGTGCCAGCAGCTTAGGGGCGGTGGGGGCGCATTTTGGCTACACCTTC. It codes for CASSLGAVGAHFGYTF.

This clone showed up just once. This chain links TRBV27 with TRBJ2-1, with D possibly being TRBD1 (5 bases). Germline V gives CDR1 MNHEY, CDR2 SMNVEV (reference sequence). V lost 3 bases and J 7 bases, leaving 16 bases between the germline ends. CDR3 length: 15 residues. The CDR3 sequence is CASSFQGLGGNEQFF. DNA for the CDR3: TGTGCCAGCAGTTTTCAGGGTCTCGGTGGGAATGAGCAGTTCTTC.

The V call is TRBV7-9, the J call TRBJ2-4, with a tentative D call TRBD1 (6 bases). The V gene's germline CDR1 is SEHNR and CDR2 FQNEAQ (reference sequence). The CDR3 sequence is 13 residues long. V was cut by 3 bases and J by 5 bases, with 8 bases left in between. CDR3 amino acids: CASSFHRENIQYF. Here the CDR3 DNA reads TGTGCCAGCAGCTTTCACAGGGAAAACATTCAGTACTTC.

The chain employs TRBV11-2 and TRBJ1-6; 7 bases map to TRBD1. V trimming: 5 bases; J trimming: 9 bases; junction bases outside the gene matches: 16. Germline assignment: CDR1 SGHAT and CDR2 FQNNGV. The CDR3 covers 17 residues. CDR3 sequence: CASSNRIDRAVVSPLHF. The CDR3 bases are TGTGCCAGCAGCAACCGAATCGACAGGGCGGTCGTTTCACCCCTCCACTTT.

The chain carries TRBV2 and TRBJ2-2; 9 nucleotides match TRBD1. This CDR3 has 14 amino acids. CDR1 SNHLY and CDR2 FYNNEI come from the germline V gene. J was trimmed by 6 bases and V by 5 bases; bases with no gene match: 4. The CDR3 DNA sequence: TGTGCCAGCAGTTATGGACAGGGGCCCGGGGAGCTGTTTTTT. Translated, it gives CASSYGQGPGELFF.

The rearrangement uses TRBV7-8 and TRBJ1-2, with a tentative D call TRBD1 (6 bases). Germline assignment: CDR1 SGHVS and CDR2 FQNEAQ. The CDR3 has 15 amino acids. The germline V and J ends were trimmed by 1 base and 14 bases, with 23 bases remaining between them. CDR3 coding DNA: TGTGCCAGCAGCTTAGGGTCCGGACAGACTCCATTTGAGACCTTC. Translating it yields CASSLGSGQTPFETF.

A few counts support this clone. The rearrangement links TRBV19 to TRBJ1-1; 8 bases fit TRBD1. This CDR3 has 13 residues. V lost 4 bases and J lost 7; bases outside the gene matches: 5. Per germline, CDR1 LNHDA and CDR2 SQIVND (reference sequence). CDR3 bases: TGTGCCAGTAGTAGCAGGGGGCGCGGTGAAGCTTTCTTT. Its translation is CASSSRGRGEAFF.

The chain combines TRBV6-5 with TRBJ2-7, with D unclear. The CDR3 sequence is 14 residues long. Germline V gene lookup returns CDR1 MNHEY and CDR2 SVGAGI. Trimming pared 3 bases from V and 4 bases from J, leaving 13 bases between. The CDR3 loop is CASSYSQHGYEQYF. The CDR3 DNA is TGTGCCAGCAGTTATAGCCAACATGGTTACGAGCAGTACTTC.

The chain is built from TRBV14 and TRBJ2-5; 7 bases align to TRBD1. After removal of 1 base from V and 3 bases from J, the junction contained 5 bases not matched to a gene. Germline CDR1 reads SGHDN; CDR2 reads FVKESK. CDR3 length equals 15 residues. This chain's CDR3 is CASSQGGTAKETQYF. The DNA of the CDR3 is TGTGCCAGCAGCCAAGGGGGGACAGCCAAAGAGACCCAGTACTTC.

This chain links TRBV10-3 with TRBJ1-2; D uncertain. The V and J ends lost 7 bases and 8 bases respectively, with 17 bases between them. This CDR3 is 13 amino acids long. CDR1 is ENHRY and CDR2 is SYGVKD in the germline V gene. The CDR3 spells CAITNSKAGGYTF. DNA of the CDR3: TGTGCCATCACCAATTCGAAGGCGGGAGGCTACACCTTC.

This clone has just one count. This chain's CDR3 is CASSSNRNTEAFF. The CDR3 DNA is TGTGCCAGCAGTTCGAACAGGAACACTGAAGCTTTCTTT. The V call is TRBV27, the J call TRBJ1-1, with unresolved D. V lost 4 bases to trimming and J lost 1 base, with 7 bases between them. CDR3 size: 13 residues. CDR1 is MNHEY and CDR2 is SMNVEV in the germline V gene (reference sequence).

This rearrangement joins TRBV19 to TRBJ2-7, with 9 bases matching TRBD1. The V segment lost 1 base and the J segment 3 bases; nucleotides outside the gene matches: 19. The CDR3 length is 20 residues. Germline V gene data show CDR1 as LNHDA and CDR2 as SQIVND (reference sequence). The chain's CDR3 is CASSIALDRGRYVRHYEQYF. The CDR3, as DNA: TGTGCCAGTAGTATAGCCCTGGACAGGGGCAGGTATGTGAGGCACTACGAGCAGTACTTC.

The chain employs TRBV7-8 and TRBJ1-2; D remains ambiguous. The CDR3 loop spans 15 amino acids. The germline CDR1 and CDR2 sequences are SGHVS and FQNEAQ. Trimming took off 5 bases at V and 5 bases at J, with 18 bases between the two ends. The CDR3 sequence is CASSPRTLRFYGYTF. CDR3 DNA: TGTGCCAGCAGCCCACGGACTCTTCGGTTTTATGGCTACACCTTC.

This chain joins TRBV11-1 and TRBJ1-1; D unclear. This CDR3 contains 11 residues. Per germline, CDR1 SGHAT and CDR2 FQDESV (reference sequence). V was clipped by 5 bases and J by 4 bases, with 5 bases between them. CDR3 sequence reads: CASSRSTEAFF. The CDR3 DNA reads as TGTGCCAGCAGCCGGAGCACTGAAGCTTTCTTT.

The V call is TRBV30, the J call TRBJ1-1, with 8 bases that match TRBD1. CDR1 GTSNPN and CDR2 SVGIG come from the germline V gene (reference sequence). V dropped 5 bases and J dropped 2; count of bases not matched to a gene: 7. The CDR3 is 14 amino acids. The CDR3 protein is CAWSRGQVNTEAFF. DNA for the CDR3: TGTGCCTGGTCAAGGGGACAGGTAAACACTGAAGCTTTCTTT. Variable domain in full (rest from reference TRBV30 and TRBJ1-1): SQTIHQWPATLVQPVGSPLSLECTVEGTSNPNLYWYRQAAGRGLQLLFYSVGIGQISSEVPQNLSASRPQDRQFILSSKKLLLSDSGFYLCAWSRGQVNTEAFFGQGTRLTVV.

This clone was seen once. The genes are TRBV9 and TRBJ1-2; 7 bases line up with TRBD1. The CDR3 length is 13 residues. Germline assignment: CDR1 SGDLS and CDR2 YYNGEE. Losses at the gene ends were 3 bases for V and 3 bases for J; bases not matched to a gene: 2. The CDR3 DNA follows: TGTGCCAGCAGCGGCAGGGGGGACTATGGCTACACCTTC. Its translation: CASSGRGDYGYTF.

This clone was seen a single time. The J gene is TRBJ2-6, the V gene TRBV5-1; a possible D gene is TRBD1 (6 bases). The CDR3 has 19 amino acids. The V end was cut by 2 bases, the J end by 1 base, with 19 bases between. Germline V CDR1 and CDR2: SGHRS, YFSETQ. CDR3 loop: CASSFGSTGFVSGANVLTF. The CDR3 DNA follows: TGCGCCAGCAGCTTCGGGTCCACAGGGTTTGTATCTGGGGCCAACGTCCTGACTTTC.